The 15 T cell receptor beta chains reported below all come from one sample, sequenced in a study of blood T cell repertoires in COVID-19. TCRdb keeps only in-frame clones here, not all; method: immunoSEQ multiplex PCR. The repertoire holds 150,000 to 200,000 clones, with about four fifths as singletons. Sequenced: PBMCs or T cells enriched from blood (not recorded which). Receptors originate from a woman in her thirties who had been exposed to COVID-19.

The chain couples TRBV3-1 (or the pseudogene TRBV3-2) to TRBJ2-7; possibly TRBD2 for D (5 bases). Germline values: CDR1 LGHDT, CDR2 YNNKEL (reference sequence). Trimming left V 7 bases short and J 4 bases short, with 17 bases between. This CDR3 region has 14 residues. The CDR3 DNA is TGTGCCAGCACTATATCGGGGTCGACTTACGAGCAGTACTTC. It yields the protein CASTISGSTYEQYF.

The chain couples TRBV7-8 to TRBJ1-2; possible D gene TRBD1, 5 bases. CDR1 SGHVS and CDR2 FQNEAQ come from the germline V gene. The CDR3 has 14 residues. V lost 7 bases, J lost 3 bases, and 15 bases lay in between. The CDR3 reads CASTSAKQDYGYTF. In DNA, the CDR3 is TGTGCCAGCACGTCCGCGAAACAGGACTATGGCTACACCTTC.

The J gene is TRBJ1-3, the V gene TRBV7-2, with 9 bases matching TRBD1. Losses at the gene ends were 6 bases for V and 2 bases for J; bases not matched to a gene: 8. The germline gives CDR1 SGHTA, CDR2 FQGNSA. The CDR3 is 16 residues long. CDR3 region: CASRSRDRDPGNTIYF. The CDR3 DNA sequence: TGTGCCAGCAGAAGCCGGGACAGGGATCCTGGAAACACCATATATTTT.

This clone was observed once. The chain joins TRBV6-1 to TRBJ2-5; D is perhaps TRBD2 (5 bases). The V gene's germline CDR1 is MNHNS and CDR2 SASEGT. The CDR3 loop spans 18 amino acids. V was shortened by 0 bases and J by 1 base, with 18 bases between the two germline ends. CDR3 bases: TGTGCCAGCAGTGAAGCCGGAAGTTGGGAACTAGTCCAAGAGACCCAGTACTTC. The encoded protein is CASSEAGSWELVQETQYF.

In regard to this clone: The sample has other DNA sequences that encode this CDR3 too. J is TRBJ1-1 and V is TRBV11-2, with TRBD1 as a possible D gene (5 bases). CDR1 and CDR2 (germline): SGHAT, FQNNGV. V was trimmed by 3 bases and J by 1 base, leaving 6 bases between them. The CDR3 sequence is 13 residues long. The CDR3 reads CASSLGQNTEAFF. DNA for the CDR3: TGTGCCAGCAGCTTGGGGCAGAACACTGAAGCTTTCTTT.

V gene TRBV19 combines with J gene TRBJ1-2; 12 bases are shared with TRBD1. From germline, CDR1 is LNHDA and CDR2 SQIVND (reference sequence). V was clipped by 9 bases and J by 6 bases; unmatched bases: 11. This CDR3 region has 15 residues. CDR3 sequence (DNA): TGTGCCAGCGGGACAGGGGGCGAAGTGGTAGATGGCTACACCTTC. Protein: CASGTGGEVVDGYTF.

V is TRBV3-1 (or the pseudogene TRBV3-2) and J is TRBJ1-1; D uncertain. The V gene lost 0 bases and the J gene lost 10 bases, with 6 bases spanning the gap. From germline, CDR1 is LGHDT and CDR2 YNNKEL (reference sequence). This CDR3 has 11 amino acids. CDR3: CASSQDLVAFF. DNA for the CDR3: TGTGCCAGCAGCCAAGACTTAGTAGCTTTCTTT.

The chain employs TRBV5-1 and TRBJ2-7; weak D call: TRBD2 (5 bases). Trimming removed 0 bases at V and 2 bases at J, with 12 bases between. CDR3 length: 15 residues. Germline values: CDR1 SGHRS, CDR2 YFSETQ. CDR3 region: CASSLVVGEAYEQYF. The CDR3 DNA is TGCGCCAGCAGCTTGGTAGTCGGGGAAGCCTACGAGCAGTACTTC. The whole variable domain, remainder taken from reference TRBV5-1 and TRBJ2-7, is KAGVTQTPRYLIKTRGQQVTLSCSPISGHRSVSWYQQTPGQGLQFLFEYFSETQRNKGNFPGRFSGRQFSNSRSEMNVSTLELGDSALYLCASSLVVGEAYEQYFGPGTRLTVT.

This clone was picked up a small number of times. This chain links TRBV29-1 with TRBJ1-1; 8 nucleotides line up with TRBD1. After removal of 3 bases from V and 2 bases from J, the junction contained 2 bases not matched to a gene. This CDR3 region has 13 residues. CDR1 and CDR2 from the germline V gene are SQVTM and ANQGSEA. DNA of the CDR3: TGCAGCGTTGATTCAGGGGGCAACACTGAAGCTTTCTTT. This codes for CSVDSGGNTEAFF.

Only a few counts were recorded for this clone. V usage is TRBV10-2 and J usage is TRBJ1-1, with TRBD1 matching 7 bases. The CDR3 extends over 14 amino acids. From germline, CDR1 is WSHSY and CDR2 SAAADI. Trimming removed 8 bases from V and 5 bases from J; junction bases left unmatched: 11. CDR3 loop: CASSATGIQTEAFF. For the CDR3, the DNA is TGCGCCAGCTCCGCGACAGGGATTCAAACTGAAGCTTTCTTT.

V and J are TRBV11-3 and TRBJ2-1; 9 positions agree with TRBD1. Germline-derived CDR1 and CDR2 are SGHNT and YENEEA. The CDR3 extends over 16 amino acids. Trimming took 5 bases from V and 3 from J; bases not matched to a gene: 8. CDR3 bases: TGTGCCAGCAGCAGCCGGGACAGGGAGAACTACAATGAGCAGTTCTTC. This codes for CASSSRDRENYNEQFF.

The chain couples TRBV7-9 to TRBJ1-2, with TRBD1 matching over 8 bases. The V segment lost 7 bases and the J segment 5 bases; nucleotides outside the gene matches: 3. This CDR3 comprises 12 residues. Germline V gene lookup returns CDR1 SEHNR and CDR2 FQNEAQ (reference sequence). CDR3 sequence: CASTRQGYGYTF. CDR3 bases: TGTGCCAGCACCCGACAGGGGTATGGCTACACCTTC.

J is TRBJ1-4 and V is TRBV6-5, with D perhaps matching TRBD1 (6 bases). The CDR3 length is 13 residues. V dropped 4 bases and J dropped 8 bases, with 11 bases sitting between them. CDR1 MNHEY and CDR2 SVGAGI come from the germline V gene. The CDR3 is CASSSGRGEKLFF. The CDR3 DNA reads TGTGCCAGCAGTTCAGGGAGGGGGGAAAAACTGTTTTTT.

This clone was found once. This chain connects TRBV9 to TRBJ1-2; the D is unclear. CDR1 and CDR2 (germline): SGDLS, YYNGEE. Trimming pared 4 bases from V and 0 bases from J, leaving 10 bases between. The CDR3 sequence is 14 residues long. The CDR3 sequence: CASSTHGANYGYTF. The CDR3 region has the DNA TGTGCCAGCAGCACACACGGGGCTAACTATGGCTACACCTTC.

The CDR3 sequence: CASSPTGPPLHF. CDR3 DNA: TGCGCCAGCAGTCCCACAGGGCCACCCCTCCACTTT. This chain connects TRBV4-1 to TRBJ1-6; D may be TRBD1 (6 bases). The germline V gene has CDR1 MGHRA and CDR2 YSYEKL. This CDR3 comprises 12 residues. With 6 bases removed from V and 11 bases from J, the gap between germline ends came to 11 bases.